This T cell receptor beta chain was captured by sequencing in a study of tumor-infiltrating lymphocytes in oesophageal squamous cell carcinoma. CDR1 and CDR2 from the germline V gene are LGHNT and FRNRAP. V shed 5 bases and J shed 3 bases, with 7 bases lying between them. There are 12 residues in the CDR3. TCRdb re-called the PCR reads with MiXCR, one entry per CDR3 protein. The data contain approximately 10,000 distinct CDR3 sequences, roughly half of them singletons. By its share, this clonotype is large. Source material: esophageal tumor tissue. This TCR was recovered from a male donor with esophageal squamous cell carcinoma. The chain couples TRBV12-5 to TRBJ1-1; D ambiguous. Here the CDR3 reads CASGPSYTEAFF. CDR3 DNA sequence: TGTGCTAGTGGTCCCTCGTACACTGAAGCTTTCTTT.